Presented here are 23 T cell receptor beta chains from one specimen sequenced in a study of OX40 agonist ivuxolimab in advanced cancers. The assay was immunoSEQ multiplex PCR, and TCRdb's table has in-frame clones only and misses some. The sample includes 10,000 to 15,000 clones, over 70% of them seen just once. The material was CD4+ or CD8+ T cells sorted from blood, obtained in a trial of the OX40 agonist ivuxolimab. These receptor sequences come from an adult with an advanced solid tumor such as melanoma, head and neck, liver or kidney cancer.

The genes are TRBV5-4 and TRBJ1-2, with 8 bases lining up with TRBD1. V shed 5 bases and J 1 base; nucleotides not matched to a gene: 7. This CDR3 is built from 15 residues. CDR1 and CDR2 from the germline V gene are SGHNT and YYREEE (reference sequence). The CDR3: CASSIGTGYNYGYTF. CDR3 sequence (DNA): TGTGCCAGCAGTATAGGGACAGGATATAACTATGGCTACACCTTC.

In DNA, the CDR3 is TGTGCCAGCAGCTTAGCGCAGCCGGATAGCAATCAGCCCCAGCATTTT. Protein sequence: CASSLAQPDSNQPQHF. The rearrangement links TRBV7-2 to TRBJ1-5; the D is unclear. The V gene lost 0 bases and the J gene lost 0 bases, with 9 bases spanning the gap. The CDR3 covers 16 residues. Germline CDR1 is SGHTA and CDR2 is FQGNSA.

This chain joins TRBV20-1 and TRBJ1-5; the D gene is possibly TRBD1 (5 bases). This CDR3 has 11 amino acids. The germline V gene encodes CDR1 DFQATT and CDR2 SNEGSKA (reference sequence). CDR3 in amino acids: CRPGGGQPQHF. In nucleotides, the CDR3 is TGCAGGCCCGGGGGGGGGCAGCCCCAGCATTTT.

V usage is TRBV4-1 and J usage is TRBJ2-7, with D perhaps matching TRBD2 (5 bases). This CDR3 comprises 14 residues. V lost 0 bases, J lost 3 bases, and 9 bases lay in between. The V gene's germline CDR1 is MGHRA and CDR2 YSYEKL. The CDR3 DNA sequence: TGCGCCAGCAGCCAAGAGGGTAGCGTCTACGAGCAGTACTTC. Its protein is CASSQEGSVYEQYF.

This chain links TRBV4-1 with TRBJ2-6, with 7 bases lining up with TRBD1. V gave up 3 bases and J gave up 2 bases; unmatched junction bases: 4. Germline values: CDR1 MGHRA, CDR2 YSYEKL. The CDR3 totals 16 residues. The chain's CDR3 is CASSQTTGAGANVLTF. CDR3 nucleotide sequence: TGCGCCAGCAGCCAGACTACAGGGGCTGGGGCCAACGTCCTGACTTTC.

V and J are TRBV27 and TRBJ2-7, with unresolved D. V was pared by 2 bases and J by 3 bases, with 8 bases between. CDR1 and CDR2 from the germline V gene are MNHEY and SMNVEV (reference sequence). The CDR3 sequence is 13 residues long. The CDR3 reads CASSLTEDYEQYF. The CDR3 DNA reads as TGTGCCAGCAGTTTAACTGAGGACTACGAGCAGTACTTC.

This clone has just one count. The chain employs TRBV2 and TRBJ2-7; 8 nucleotides agree with TRBD1. The germline gives CDR1 SNHLY, CDR2 FYNNEI. The V segment lost 3 bases and the J segment 2 bases; nucleotides outside the gene matches: 9. The CDR3 sequence is 16 residues long. This CDR3 is CASSDPRDRRTYEQYF. The CDR3 coding sequence is TGTGCCAGCAGTGACCCCCGGGACAGGCGAACCTACGAGCAGTACTTC.

The genes are TRBV6-6 and TRBJ2-7; 8 nucleotides align to TRBD1. Germline V gene data show CDR1 as MNHNY and CDR2 as SVGAGI (reference sequence). The CDR3 contains 13 residues. The V and J ends lost 5 bases and 4 bases, in that order; junction bases with no gene match: 4. The CDR3 DNA is TGTGCCAGCAGTCAGACAGGGGTATACGAGCAGTACTTC. This gives the protein CASSQTGVYEQYF.

This sequence joins TRBV5-8 and TRBJ1-5, with D unresolved. CDR1 is SGHTS and CDR2 is YDEGEE in the germline V gene. This CDR3 has 14 residues. Trimming shortened V by 7 bases and J by 2 bases, and 13 bases separated the two germline ends. CDR3 DNA sequence: TGTGCCAGCTCTACATGGTTTGGCAATCAGCCCCAGCATTTT. It is translated as CASSTWFGNQPQHF. The variable domain in full, completed from reference TRBV5-8 and TRBJ1-5, reads EAGVTQSPTHLIKTRGQQATLRCSPISGHTSVYWYQQALGLGLQFLLWYDEGEERNRGNFPPRFSGRQFPNYSSELNVNALELEDSALYLCASSTWFGNQPQHFGDGTRLSIL.

Remarks on this clone: This likely came from a read error, as a far larger clone is one base away. V and J are TRBV5-1 and TRBJ1-6; TRBD1 matches at 7 bases. V shed 1 base, J shed 10 bases, and the junction held 14 bases outside the gene matches. Germline V gene sequence: CDR1 SGHRS, CDR2 YFSETQ. The CDR3 totals 17 residues. Here the CDR3 DNA reads TGCGCCAGCAGCTTGTTCGGGGCGGACAGGTCACGATCACCCCTCCACTTT. Protein sequence: CASSLFGADRSRSPLHF.

The chain carries TRBV7-8 and TRBJ2-7; 14 bases align to TRBD2. The J segment lost 3 bases and the V segment lost 5 bases, leaving 12 bases of the junction unmatched. The germline V gene encodes CDR1 SGHVS and CDR2 FQNEAQ. This CDR3 has 18 amino acids. The CDR3 region has the DNA TGTGCCAGCAGCCCCGGGACTAGCGGGAGAATCCTTCGCTACGAGCAGTACTTC. Amino acids: CASSPGTSGRILRYEQYF.

The J gene is TRBJ2-1, the V gene TRBV27; 12 nucleotides agree with TRBD2. The CDR3 length is 17 residues. Per the germline V gene, CDR1 is MNHEY and CDR2 is SMNVEV (reference sequence). The junction had 14 bases not matched to a gene; V was cut back by 5 bases and J by 9 bases. CDR3 region: CASSPLGGASGRGEQFF. DNA of the CDR3: TGTGCCAGCAGTCCCCTTGGGGGGGCTAGCGGGAGGGGTGAGCAGTTCTTC.

This clone was recorded once. The chain couples TRBV5-1 to TRBJ1-1; maybe TRBD1 (5 bases). V was trimmed by 1 base and J by 5 bases, leaving 9 bases between them. The CDR3 is 13 amino acids. Per germline, CDR1 SGHRS and CDR2 YFSETQ. This CDR3 is CASSLSRQTEAFF. The CDR3 nucleotides are TGCGCCAGCAGCTTGTCGCGACAGACTGAAGCTTTCTTT.

This chain joins TRBV28 and TRBJ2-2; 8 nucleotides agree with TRBD1. CDR3 length: 18 amino acids. Germline-derived CDR1 and CDR2 are MDHEN and SYDVKM. Losses at the gene ends were 1 base for V and 8 bases for J; bases not matched to a gene: 15. DNA of the CDR3: TGTGCCAGCAGTTTATTAGGACAGGGAAATTACCTGACAGGGGAGCTGTTTTTT. Protein sequence: CASSLLGQGNYLTGELFF.

The V gene is TRBV29-1, the J gene TRBJ1-2, with a possible D match to TRBD1 (6 bases). Germline V gene sequence: CDR1 SQVTM, CDR2 ANQGSEA. The V and J ends lost 3 bases and 3 bases respectively, with 14 bases between them. The CDR3 extends over 14 amino acids. The CDR3 loop reads CSVDVADSDYGYTF. The DNA of the CDR3 is TGCAGCGTTGACGTTGCGGACAGCGACTATGGCTACACCTTC.

This sequence joins TRBV18 and TRBJ2-5, with D maybe TRBD2 (6 bases). The J call may be wrong; the DNA end is better matched by TRBJ2-7. This CDR3 spans 17 amino acids. Germline CDR1 KGHSH, CDR2 LQKENI. The CDR3: CASSPLGRGGELYEQYF. The CDR3 DNA is TGTGCCAGCTCACCACTGGGGCGCGGCGGGGAGCTCTACGAGCAGTACTTC.

The chain combines TRBV11-2 with TRBJ2-5; D not certain. V lost 5 bases to trimming and J lost 1 base, with 8 bases between them. This CDR3 comprises 13 residues. Germline CDR1 SGHAT, CDR2 FQNNGV. The CDR3 spells CASSAPGQETQYF. In nucleotides, the CDR3 is TGTGCCAGCAGCGCCCCCGGCCAAGAGACCCAGTACTTC.

V and J are TRBV21-1 and TRBJ2-7; the table's D call, TRBD1, has no DNA check behind it. TRBV21-1 is a pseudogene locus. CDR3 length: 15 residues. Here the CDR3 DNA reads TGTGCCAGCAGCAAATATTGGACACCCTACGACGAGCAGTACTTC. It specifies CASSKYWTPYDEQYF.

The chain combines TRBV5-5 with TRBJ1-1, with D tentatively TRBD1 (6 bases). Trimming stripped 7 bases from V and 4 bases from J, with 11 bases between. The CDR3 loop spans 12 amino acids. Germline CDR1 is SGHKS and CDR2 is YYEKEE (reference sequence). CDR3 in amino acids: CASQGSVTEAFF. The CDR3 DNA follows: TGTGCCAGCCAGGGGTCTGTCACTGAAGCTTTCTTT.

The chain employs TRBV15 and TRBJ1-6; weak D call: TRBD1 (5 bases). Germline CDR1 and CDR2: LNHNV and YYDKDF (reference sequence). The CDR3 extends over 18 amino acids. V shed 1 base and J shed 0 bases, with 13 bases lying between them. The CDR3 reads CATSRGDEGSSYNSPLHF. In DNA, the CDR3 is TGTGCCACCAGCAGAGGAGACGAGGGGAGCTCCTATAATTCACCCCTCCACTTT.

This chain links TRBV4-1 with TRBJ1-1; D not certain. CDR3 length equals 13 residues. Germline V lookup: CDR1 MGHRA, CDR2 YSYEKL. Trimming pared 1 base from V and 4 bases from J, leaving 7 bases between. The CDR3 region has the DNA TGCGCCAGCAGCCAAGGATATTCCACTGAAGCTTTCTTT. Encoded protein: CASSQGYSTEAFF.

DNA for the CDR3: TGTGCCACCGGGACTGGTAATTCACCCCTCCACTTT. It codes for CATGTGNSPLHF. V is TRBV19 and J is TRBJ1-6; D may be TRBD1 (5 bases). The germline V gene has CDR1 LNHDA and CDR2 SQIVND (reference sequence). The germline V and J ends were trimmed by 10 bases and 6 bases, with 10 bases remaining between them. The CDR3 is 12 residues long.

This chain connects TRBV4-2 to TRBJ1-6; TRBD1 matches at 8 bases. Germline V lookup: CDR1 LGHNA, CDR2 YNFKEQ. The CDR3 runs to 16 residues. V dropped 0 bases and J dropped 8; count of bases not matched to a gene: 6. The CDR3 protein is CASSQDPGQGYSPLHF. CDR3 DNA sequence: TGTGCCAGCAGCCAAGATCCCGGACAGGGTTATTCACCCCTCCACTTT.